One and the same sample provided the 18 T cell receptor beta chains below, sequenced in a study of CD8 T cells in ankylosing spondylitis. Using its own MiXCR run on the 5' RACE reads, TCRdb lists one record per CDR3 protein. The table includes 300,000 to 400,000 distinct CDR3 sequences, 9.5% to 13% detected once. The sample was blood, either unsorted or a sorted T cell fraction (not recorded which). The receptors were sampled from a female donor with ankylosing spondylitis or in good health (not recorded which).

In its sample, this clonotype was seen a few times. V usage is TRBV27 and J usage is TRBJ2-7, with 10 bases matching TRBD2. Per germline, CDR1 MNHEY and CDR2 SMNVEV (reference sequence). CDR3 length: 13 amino acids. V shed 8 bases and J 4 bases; nucleotides not matched to a gene: 5. The CDR3 protein is CASRPAGGYEQYF. CDR3 DNA sequence: TGTGCCAGCCGGCCAGCGGGGGGGTACGAGCAGTACTTC.

Only a few counts were recorded for this clonotype. The gene calls are TRBV20-1 and TRBJ2-3; 11 nucleotides agree with TRBD2. V trimming: 0 bases; J trimming: 4 bases; junction bases outside the gene matches: 6. Per the germline V gene, CDR1 is DFQATT and CDR2 is SNEGSKA (reference sequence). This CDR3 is built from 16 residues. CDR3 loop: CSARDLLAGGPDTQYF. CDR3 coding DNA: TGCAGTGCTAGAGACCTGCTAGCGGGGGGACCAGATACGCAGTATTTT.

This clonotype was recorded many times. The genes are TRBV5-1 and TRBJ2-2, with 7 nucleotides matching TRBD1. Trimming removed 5 bases from V and 6 bases from J; junction bases left unmatched: 4. This CDR3 spans 13 amino acids. From germline, CDR1 is SGHRS and CDR2 YFSETQ. The CDR3 loop reads CASSLQGAGELFF. DNA for the CDR3: TGCGCCAGCAGTCTCCAGGGGGCCGGGGAGCTGTTTTTT.

This chain joins TRBV2 and TRBJ2-1; 9 positions match TRBD2. With V trimmed by 1 base and J by 8 bases, 9 bases remained unmatched. Germline lookup yields CDR1 SNHLY and CDR2 FYNNEI. This CDR3 contains 16 residues. CDR3 protein: CASSEGAGGPVYEQFF. Written as DNA, the CDR3 is TGTGCCAGCAGTGAAGGGGCGGGGGGGCCAGTGTATGAGCAGTTCTTC. Looking up the rest from reference TRBV2 and TRBJ2-1 gives the full variable domain: EPEVTQTPSHQVTQMGQEVILRCVPISNHLYFYWYRQILGQKVEFLVSFYNNEISEKSEIFDDQFSVERPDGSNFTLKIRSTKLEDSAMYFCASSEGAGGPVYEQFFGPGTRLTVL.

This clonotype has a count of ten or more. The V and J genes are TRBV5-1 and TRBJ2-7, with a tentative D call TRBD2 (6 bases). This CDR3 spans 16 amino acids. The germline V gene encodes CDR1 SGHRS and CDR2 YFSETQ. V dropped 4 bases and J dropped 7 bases, with 24 bases sitting between them. CDR3 in DNA: TGCGCCAGCAGCAGATTGCGGGACTCCAGGGAAGGGGAGCAGTACTTC. As protein: CASSRLRDSREGEQYF. The entire variable domain, with the rest obtained from reference TRBV5-1 and TRBJ2-7, is as follows: KAGVTQTPRYLIKTRGQQVTLSCSPISGHRSVSWYQQTPGQGLQFLFEYFSETQRNKGNFPGRFSGRQFSNSRSEMNVSTLELGDSALYLCASSRLRDSREGEQYFGPGTRLTVT.

V is TRBV6-2 or TRBV6-3 and J is TRBJ2-7; a possible D gene is TRBD1 (5 bases). The CDR3 is 15 amino acids. Germline CDR1 reads MNHEY; CDR2 reads SVGEGT. V lost 7 bases and J lost 2, with 18 bases in between. The CDR3 coding sequence is TGTGCCAGCATCCCCATCGGTGGGGCAGCCTACGAGCAGTACTTC. Protein: CASIPIGGAAYEQYF.

CDR3 sequence reads: CASSASFSGANVLTF. The DNA of the CDR3 is TGTGCCAGTAGTGCCAGTTTCTCTGGGGCCAACGTCCTGACTTTC. The chain recombines TRBV19 with TRBJ2-6; D is unclear. The germline V and J ends were trimmed by 5 bases and 0 bases, with 8 bases remaining between them. This CDR3 has 15 residues. Germline-derived CDR1 and CDR2 are LNHDA and SQIVND (reference sequence).

Concerning this clonotype itself: Since a much larger clone is just one base distant, this may be a read error. V gene TRBV7-2 combines with J gene TRBJ1-2, with 10 bases fitting TRBD1. Germline loops: CDR1 SGHTA, CDR2 FQGNSA. The CDR3 length is 13 residues. V was pared by 3 bases and J by 12 bases, with 7 bases of the junction left unmatched. The DNA of the CDR3 is TGTGCCAGCAGCTTTGGGACAGGGGAGGGCGACACCTTC. It is translated as CASSFGTGEGDTF.

The V gene is TRBV2, the J gene TRBJ2-1; no clear D. From germline, CDR1 is SNHLY and CDR2 FYNNEI. V dropped 6 bases and J dropped 7 bases, with 19 bases sitting between them. The CDR3 has 15 amino acids. DNA of the CDR3: TGTGCCAGCAGGGCCTCAAGGTCCACGGCAAATGAGCAGTTCTTC. Its protein is CASRASRSTANEQFF.

The genes are TRBV5-1 and TRBJ2-2; 13 bases match TRBD2. Losses at the gene ends were 4 bases for V and 3 bases for J; bases not matched to a gene: 6. The length of the CDR3 is 17 residues. Germline V gene lookup returns CDR1 SGHRS and CDR2 YFSETQ. The CDR3 nucleotides read TGCGCCAGCAGCCGATTACTAGCGGGAGGGTACACCGGGGAGCTGTTTTTT. This translates into CASSRLLAGGYTGELFF.

The V gene is TRBV5-5, the J gene TRBJ2-7; 9 bases match TRBD1. This CDR3 comprises 15 residues. The V and J ends lost 2 bases and 2 bases, in that order; junction bases with no gene match: 5. Germline CDR1 reads SGHKS; CDR2 reads YYEKEE (reference sequence). The CDR3 here is CASSFWTGVAYEQYF. In DNA form, the CDR3 reads TGTGCCAGCAGCTTTTGGACAGGGGTGGCCTACGAGCAGTACTTC. The full variable domain, completed using reference TRBV5-5 and TRBJ2-7, is DAGVTQSPTHLIKTRGQQVTLRCSPISGHKSVSWYQQVLGQGPQFIFQYYEKEERGRGNFPDRFSARQFPNYSSELNVNALLLGDSALYLCASSFWTGVAYEQYFGPGTRLTVT.

This clonotype has at least ten counts. This sequence joins TRBV20-1 and TRBJ2-7; D might be TRBD1 or TRBD2, each matching 5 bases. The CDR3 sequence is 16 residues long. The V and J ends lost 0 bases and 4 bases respectively, with 19 bases between them. Germline CDR1 is DFQATT and CDR2 is SNEGSKA (reference sequence). The chain's CDR3 is CSARDSNRGPGYEQYF. The CDR3 region has the DNA TGCAGTGCTAGAGATAGTAACCGGGGCCCGGGATACGAGCAGTACTTC.

This clonotype has a count of ten or more. V gene TRBV12-3 or TRBV12-4 combines with J gene TRBJ2-3; TRBD2 matches 9 bases. The CDR3 is 15 residues long. Trimming took 7 bases from V and 1 from J; bases not matched to a gene: 6. CDR3 nucleotide sequence: TGTGCCAGCAACAAAATAGCGGGGGGCACAGATACGCAGTATTTT. Translated, it gives CASNKIAGGTDTQYF.

This clonotype was detected ten times or more. The rearrangement joins TRBV5-1 to TRBJ1-2; 8 bases are a match to TRBD1. The CDR3 totals 14 residues. From germline, CDR1 is SGHRS and CDR2 YFSETQ. J gave up 6 bases and V 7 bases, and 11 bases lay outside the gene matches. DNA of the CDR3: TGCGCCAGCGAAGAGACAGGGGCCGGTAATGGCTACACCTTC. Protein sequence: CASEETGAGNGYTF.

The table lists this clonotype with many counts. The genes are TRBV28 and TRBJ1-1; the D gene is possibly TRBD1 (6 bases). This CDR3 has 14 amino acids. Germline CDR1 and CDR2: MDHEN and SYDVKM. V lost 3 bases, J lost 4 bases, and 12 bases lay in between. The CDR3, as DNA: TGTGCCAGCAGTTTTATAGGGGGAGGCACTGAAGCTTTCTTT. It specifies CASSFIGGGTEAFF.

Regarding this clonotype: A much larger clone sits a single nucleotide away, making a read error possible. This sequence joins TRBV5-1 and TRBJ2-1; 9 bases agree with TRBD1. Per germline, CDR1 SGHRS and CDR2 YFSETQ. The CDR3 is 16 amino acids. The CDR3 nucleotides read TGCGTCAGCAGCTTGTGGACAGGGGCGGACTACAATGAGCAGTTCTTC. Amino acids: CVSSLWTGADYNEQFF.

This clonotype has a handful of counts. The J gene is TRBJ1-1, the V gene TRBV28; D may be TRBD1 (5 bases). Germline V gene lookup returns CDR1 MDHEN and CDR2 SYDVKM. V was trimmed by 8 bases and J by 4 bases, leaving 23 bases between them. The CDR3 length is 16 residues. The CDR3 spells CASGFPGGILSTEAFF. CDR3 bases: TGTGCCAGCGGATTCCCCGGGGGGATTTTGAGCACTGAAGCTTTCTTT. Complete variable domain (other parts from reference TRBV28 and TRBJ1-1): DVKVTQSSRYLVKRTGEKVFLECVQDMDHENMFWYRQDPGLGLRLIYFSYDVKMKEKGDIPEGYSVSREKKERFSLILESASTNQTSMYLCASGFPGGILSTEAFFGQGTRLTVV.

Written as DNA, the CDR3 is TGTGCCATCAGGGGACAGGCGGCCGGGGAGCTGTTTTTT. Its translation: CAIRGQAAGELFF. The chain has TRBV10-3 and TRBJ2-2; 8 nucleotides match TRBD1. CDR1 ENHRY and CDR2 SYGVKD come from the germline V gene. The length of the CDR3 is 13 residues. With 6 bases clipped from V and 6 bases from J, the junction kept 3 bases outside the gene matches.